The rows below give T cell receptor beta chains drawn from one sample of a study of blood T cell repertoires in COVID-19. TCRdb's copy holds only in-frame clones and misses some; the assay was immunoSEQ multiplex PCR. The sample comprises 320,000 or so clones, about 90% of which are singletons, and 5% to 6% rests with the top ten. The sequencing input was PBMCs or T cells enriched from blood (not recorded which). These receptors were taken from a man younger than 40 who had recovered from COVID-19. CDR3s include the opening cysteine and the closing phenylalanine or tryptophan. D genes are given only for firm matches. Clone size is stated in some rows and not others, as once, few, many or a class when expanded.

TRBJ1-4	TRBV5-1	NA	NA	CASSLGKGATNEKLFF	TGCGCCAGCAGCTTGGGTAAAGGGGCAACTAATGAAAAACTGTTTTTT
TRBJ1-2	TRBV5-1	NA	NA	CASSAGQRKPYGYTF	TGCGCCAGCAGCGCCGGACAGCGTAAGCCCTATGGCTACACCTTC
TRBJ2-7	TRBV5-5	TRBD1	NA	CASSLGQGSYEQYF	TGTGCCAGCAGCTTGGGACAGGGGTCCTACGAGCAGTACTTC
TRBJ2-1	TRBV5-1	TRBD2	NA	CASSWRGESYNEQFF	TGCGCCAGCAGCTGGCGGGGGGAATCCTACAATGAGCAGTTCTTC
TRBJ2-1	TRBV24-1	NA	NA	CATSDLGQPPEQFF	TGTGCCACCAGTGATTTGGGGCAGCCCCCCGAGCAGTTCTTC
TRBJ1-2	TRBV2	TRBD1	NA	CASIREGAGYTF	TGTGCCAGCATCCGGGAGGGGGCTGGCTACACCTTC
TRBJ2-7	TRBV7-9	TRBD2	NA	CASRTSGEFYEQYF	TGTGCCAGCAGAACTAGCGGGGAGTTCTACGAGCAGTACTTC
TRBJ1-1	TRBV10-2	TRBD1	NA	CASRLSQGGGTEAFF	TGCGCCAGCAGACTTTCGCAGGGGGGTGGCACTGAAGCTTTCTTT
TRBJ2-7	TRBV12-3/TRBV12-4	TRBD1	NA	CASSLGQSYEQYF	TGTGCCAGCAGTCTGGGACAGTCCTACGAGCAGTACTTC
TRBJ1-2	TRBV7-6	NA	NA	CASSLLTTSYGYTF	TGTGCCAGCAGCTTACTCACAACCTCCTATGGCTACACCTTC
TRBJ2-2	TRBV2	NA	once	CASSSVESTGELFF	TGTGCCAGCTCCTCGGTGGAGTCCACCGGGGAGCTGTTTTTT
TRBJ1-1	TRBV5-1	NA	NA	CASKLEAVNTEAFF	TGCGCCAGCAAGCTAGAGGCAGTGAACACTGAAGCTTTCTTT
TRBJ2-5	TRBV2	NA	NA	CASSLRETQYF	TGTGCCAGCAGTCTGCGGGAGACCCAGTACTTC
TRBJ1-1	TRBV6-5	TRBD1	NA	CASRELDRAGTEAFF	TGTGCCAGCAGGGAGCTAGACAGGGCGGGCACTGAAGCTTTCTTT
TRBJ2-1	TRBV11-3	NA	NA	CASSAEQGTYNEQFF	TGTGCCAGCAGCGCGGAACAGGGTACCTACAATGAGCAGTTCTTC
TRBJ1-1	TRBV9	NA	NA	CASSVDGMYTEAFF	TGTGCCAGCAGCGTAGACGGGATGTACACTGAAGCTTTCTTT
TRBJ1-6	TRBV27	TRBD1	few	CASSWTGFLGSPLHF	TGTGCCAGCAGTTGGACAGGGTTCTTGGGTTCACCCCTCCACTTT
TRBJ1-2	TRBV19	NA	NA	CASSILDITYGYTF	TGTGCCAGTAGTATATTGGACATAACCTATGGCTACACCTTC
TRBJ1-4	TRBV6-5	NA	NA	CASSYSGHLNEKLFF	TGTGCCAGCAGTTACTCGGGGCATCTGAATGAAAAACTGTTTTTT
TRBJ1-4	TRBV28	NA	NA	CASSLPRLDEKLFF	TGTGCCAGCAGTTTACCCCGGTTGGATGAAAAACTGTTTTTT
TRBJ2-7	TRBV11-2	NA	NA	CASSWGSESYEQYF	TGTGCCAGCAGCTGGGGCAGTGAATCCTACGAGCAGTACTTC
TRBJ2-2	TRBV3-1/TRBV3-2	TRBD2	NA	CASSQDPGGNTGELFF	TGTGCCAGCAGCCAAGATCCGGGGGGGAACACCGGGGAGCTGTTTTTT
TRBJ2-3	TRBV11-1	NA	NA	CASSSSRGKADTQYF	TGTGCCAGCAGCTCGTCGAGAGGGAAGGCAGATACGCAGTATTTT
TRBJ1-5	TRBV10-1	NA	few	CASPRRGWQPQHF	TGCGCCAGCCCGCGAAGGGGATGGCAGCCCCAGCATTTT
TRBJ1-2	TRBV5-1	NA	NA	CASSYRDSEGYTF	TGCGCCAGCAGCTACCGGGACTCGGAGGGCTACACCTTC
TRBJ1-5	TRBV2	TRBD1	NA	CASSDTGTASNQPQHF	TGTGCCAGCAGCGATACCGGGACAGCTAGCAATCAGCCCCAGCATTTT
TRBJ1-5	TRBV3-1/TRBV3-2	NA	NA	CASSQTGGDNQPQHF	TGTGCCAGCAGCCAAACGGGGGGCGACAATCAGCCCCAGCATTTT
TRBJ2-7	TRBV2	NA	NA	CASSEPTSYEQYF	TGTGCCAGCAGTGAGCCCACTTCCTACGAGCAGTACTTC
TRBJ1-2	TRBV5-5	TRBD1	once	CASSSRQGALYGYTF	TGTGCCAGCAGCTCACGACAGGGGGCCCTCTATGGCTACACCTTC
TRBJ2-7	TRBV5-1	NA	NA	CASSLDPGSYEQYF	TGCGCCAGCAGCTTGGATCCAGGGTCCTACGAGCAGTACTTC
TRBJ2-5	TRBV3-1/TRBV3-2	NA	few	CASSQVASSPLGTQYF	TGTGCCAGCAGCCAAGTGGCTAGCTCCCCACTGGGGACCCAGTACTTC
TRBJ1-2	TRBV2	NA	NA	CASSNSGIYGYTF	TGTGCCAGCAGTAATTCAGGGATCTATGGCTACACCTTC
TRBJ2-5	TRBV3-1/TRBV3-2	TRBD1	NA	CASSLGQGRETQYF	TGTGCCAGCAGCCTAGGACAGGGACGAGAGACCCAGTACTTC
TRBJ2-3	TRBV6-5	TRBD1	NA	CASSPTGGLADTQYF	TGTGCCAGTTCGCCTACAGGGGGCCTCGCGGATACGCAGTATTTT
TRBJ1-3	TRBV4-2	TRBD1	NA	CASSPTGGMSGNTIYF	TGTGCCAGCAGCCCGACAGGGGGTATGAGTGGAAACACCATATATTTT
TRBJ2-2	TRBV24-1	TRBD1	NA	CATSDSDRGVTGELFF	TGTGCCACCAGTGATTCGGACAGGGGGGTCACCGGGGAGCTGTTTTTT
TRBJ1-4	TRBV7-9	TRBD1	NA	CASSLKQGWNEKLFF	TGTGCCAGCAGCTTGAAACAGGGGTGGAATGAAAAACTGTTTTTT
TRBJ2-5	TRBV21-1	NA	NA	CASSKEGALETQYF	TGTGCCAGCAGCAAGGAGGGGGCTTTGGAGACCCAGTACTTC
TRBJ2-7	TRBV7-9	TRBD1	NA	CASSTTGGTYEQYF	TGTGCCAGCAGCACGACAGGGGGAACCTACGAGCAGTACTTC
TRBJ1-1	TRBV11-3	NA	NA	CASGQGGEAFF	TGTGCCAGCGGGCAAGGAGGTGAAGCTTTCTTT
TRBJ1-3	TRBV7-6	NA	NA	CASSLLQGMGNTIYF	TGTGCCAGCAGCTTACTTCAGGGGATGGGAAACACCATATATTTT
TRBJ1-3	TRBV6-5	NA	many	CASMIDSGSGNTIYF	TGTGCCAGCATGATTGACAGTGGCTCTGGAAACACCATATATTTT
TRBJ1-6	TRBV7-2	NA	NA	CASSSGVPNSPLHF	TGTGCCAGCAGCTCCGGGGTCCCCAATTCACCCCTCCACTTT
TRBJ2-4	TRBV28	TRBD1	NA	CASSLNPTGQGVAKNIQYF	TGTGCCAGCAGCCTCAACCCTACCGGACAGGGGGTGGCCAAAAACATTCAGTACTTC
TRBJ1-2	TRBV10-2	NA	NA	CASSEGEYGYTF	TGCGCCAGCAGTGAAGGGGAATATGGCTACACCTTC
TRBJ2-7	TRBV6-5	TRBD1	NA	CASSFIGQGIYEQYF	TGTGCCAGCAGTTTTATAGGACAGGGAATCTACGAGCAGTACTTC
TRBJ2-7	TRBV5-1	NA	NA	CASMLQGEGEQYF	TGCGCCAGCATGCTACAGGGAGAGGGCGAGCAGTACTTC
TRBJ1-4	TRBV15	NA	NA	CATGGVYTNEKLFF	TGTGCCACCGGGGGCGTTTACACTAATGAAAAACTGTTTTTT
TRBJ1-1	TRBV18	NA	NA	CASSPLGRAEAFF	TGTGCCAGCTCACCTTTAGGGAGGGCTGAAGCTTTCTTT
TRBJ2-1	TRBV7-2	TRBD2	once	CASQASGGTNEQFF	TGTGCCAGCCAGGCTAGCGGGGGGACCAATGAGCAGTTCTTC